The 30 T cell receptor beta chains listed next were all sequenced from one sample in a study of shared clonotypes between healthy human individuals. This table comes from immunoSEQ multiplex PCR, and its TCRdb copy is limited to in-frame clones, with some not included. This repertoire shows hundreds of thousands of clones, roughly 98% found once; its top ten account for less than 0.35%. Naive CD8 cells comprised CD45RO-negative, CCR7-positively selected cells, excluding terminally differentiated effector memory CD45RA+ cells. The sample was naive CD8+ T cells sorted from blood. These receptors were taken from a man aged 30 to 39 in good health.

The genes are TRBV27 and TRBJ2-7; D is ambiguous. This CDR3 has 16 amino acids. Germline V gene lookup returns CDR1 MNHEY and CDR2 SMNVEV (reference sequence). Trimming left V 3 bases short and J 2 bases short, with 17 bases between. The CDR3 reads CASSFLPGPLTYEQYF. In DNA, the CDR3 is TGTGCCAGCAGTTTTCTCCCCGGACCGCTCACCTACGAGCAGTACTTC.

The rearrangement links TRBV5-1 to TRBJ2-5, with 13 nucleotides matching TRBD2. Germline V gene lookup returns CDR1 SGHRS and CDR2 YFSETQ. This CDR3 is 17 amino acids long. The junction had 5 bases not matched to a gene; V was cut back by 0 bases and J by 3 bases. The CDR3 sequence: CASSLDGTSGKKETQYF. The CDR3 nucleotides are TGCGCCAGCAGCTTGGACGGGACTAGCGGGAAAAAAGAGACCCAGTACTTC.

To note about this clone: The sample has other DNA sequences that encode this CDR3 too. This sequence joins TRBV27 and TRBJ2-3; D perhaps matches TRBD2 (6 bases). The length of the CDR3 is 14 residues. The V gene's germline CDR1 is MNHEY and CDR2 SMNVEV (reference sequence). The germline V and J ends were trimmed by 2 bases and 0 bases, with 6 bases remaining between them. The CDR3 here is CASSLLASTDTQYF. CDR3 coding DNA: TGTGCCAGCAGTTTACTAGCGAGCACAGATACGCAGTATTTT.

CDR3 loop: CASRQRERGEQFF. The CDR3 coding sequence is TGTGCAAGTCGTCAAAGGGAGAGGGGTGAGCAGTTCTTC. V and J are TRBV12-2 and TRBJ2-1. TRBV12-2 represents a pseudogene. The CDR3 sequence is 13 residues long.

In its sample, this clone was seen once. The junction and the germline gene differ at one end; a read error may be behind it. V is TRBV7-2 and J is TRBJ2-3; perhaps TRBD1 as D (5 bases). The CDR3 spans 15 residues. Germline CDR1 SGHTA, CDR2 FQGNSA. The CDR3 loop reads CVSSLGASSTDTQYF. DNA for the CDR3: TGTGTCAGCAGCTTAGGGGCGAGTTCGACAGATACGCAGTATTTT.

The chain is built from TRBV29-1 and TRBJ2-5, with 9 bases lining up with TRBD2. The CDR3 sequence is 18 residues long. CDR1 and CDR2 (germline): SQVTM, ANQGSEA. CDR3 loop: CRSPSEVAGVNFQETQYF. The CDR3 nucleotides are TGCAGGTCACCTTCCGAGGTAGCGGGAGTAAATTTTCAAGAGACCCAGTACTTC.

This clone was detected once. The chain is built from TRBV5-1 and TRBJ1-1, with D tentatively TRBD1 (5 bases). The germline CDR1 and CDR2 sequences are SGHRS and YFSETQ. V lost 7 bases and J lost 0, with 13 bases in between. The CDR3 length is 14 residues. The CDR3 spells CASRGTTLNTEAFF. For the CDR3, the DNA is TGCGCCAGCCGAGGGACCACCTTGAACACTGAAGCTTTCTTT. Combining the CDR3 with reference TRBV5-1 and TRBJ1-1 gives the whole variable domain KAGVTQTPRYLIKTRGQQVTLSCSPISGHRSVSWYQQTPGQGLQFLFEYFSETQRNKGNFPGRFSGRQFSNSRSEMNVSTLELGDSALYLCASRGTTLNTEAFFGQGTRLTVV.

V and J are TRBV7-9 and TRBJ2-3; no reliable D call. The CDR3 is 13 amino acids. The germline V and J ends were trimmed by 2 bases and 7 bases, with 10 bases remaining between them. Germline V gene data show CDR1 as SEHNR and CDR2 as FQNEAQ (reference sequence). CDR3 nucleotide sequence: TGTGCCAGCAGCTTATCCAGCACCCATACGCAGTATTTT. It specifies CASSLSSTHTQYF.

V gene TRBV11-3 combines with J gene TRBJ2-2; 10 bases agree with TRBD2. Germline V lookup: CDR1 SGHNT, CDR2 YENEEA. This CDR3 has 16 residues. Trimming cost V 5 bases and J 0 bases; bases outside gene matches: 3. The CDR3 loop reads CASSILAGANTGELFF. CDR3 nucleotide sequence: TGTGCCAGCAGCATCCTAGCGGGAGCGAACACCGGGGAGCTGTTTTTT.

This clone was picked up one time. The V gene is TRBV4-1, the J gene TRBJ2-2; D may be TRBD1 or TRBD2 (6 bases each). Germline-derived CDR1 and CDR2 are MGHRA and YSYEKL. The CDR3 extends over 15 amino acids. V lost 0 bases, J lost 6 bases, and 11 bases lay in between. The CDR3 DNA is TGCGCCAGCAGCCAAGACGGGGGCATCGCCGGGGAGCTGTTTTTT. This encodes CASSQDGGIAGELFF.

The genes are TRBV7-9 and TRBJ2-1; TRBD2 matches 13 bases. The germline CDR1 and CDR2 sequences are SEHNR and FQNEAQ (reference sequence). Germline trimming cut 5 bases from V and 9 bases from J; bases unmatched to any gene: 13. This CDR3 comprises 17 residues. The CDR3 region has the DNA TGTGCCAGCAGCCCCCGACTAGCGGGAGGCAATCCTCTTGAGCAGTTCTTC. It specifies CASSPRLAGGNPLEQFF.

The chain carries TRBV7-6 and TRBJ2-1; D unresolved. Germline-derived CDR1 and CDR2 are SGHVS and FNYEAQ. The CDR3 contains 19 residues. V lost 2 bases and J lost 2, with 22 bases in between. In DNA, the CDR3 is TGTGCCAGCAGCTTATTTGGCAGGACGGATGGAAATACCTACAATGAGCAGTTCTTC. Translating gives CASSLFGRTDGNTYNEQFF.

The chain links TRBV4-1 to TRBJ2-1; D possibly corresponds to TRBD1 (6 bases). Trimming took off 5 bases at V and 1 base at J, with 18 bases between the two ends. CDR1 is MGHRA, CDR2 YSYEKL, per germline. This CDR3 region has 17 residues. The CDR3 nucleotides read TGCGCCAGCAGCGTACAGGGATCCTCGTGGTCCTACAATGAGCAGTTCTTC. Amino acids: CASSVQGSSWSYNEQFF.

The CDR3 region is CAISESHLGTGSYEQYF. CDR3 DNA sequence: TGTGCCATCAGTGAGTCCCACCTAGGGACAGGGTCCTACGAGCAGTACTTC. This rearrangement joins TRBV10-3 to TRBJ2-7; 9 bases are a match to TRBD1. The CDR3 spans 17 residues. V shed 0 bases and J 1 base; nucleotides not matched to a gene: 7. Germline lookup yields CDR1 ENHRY and CDR2 SYGVKD.

This clone was seen only once. V usage is TRBV2 and J usage is TRBJ2-7, with 8 bases that match TRBD2. Germline CDR1 reads SNHLY; CDR2 reads FYNNEI. The CDR3 is 14 residues long. The V segment lost 1 base and the J segment 3 bases; nucleotides outside the gene matches: 2. Here the CDR3 DNA reads TGTGCCAGCAGTGAAGTAGCGGGACGCTACGAGCAGTACTTC. Its protein product is CASSEVAGRYEQYF.

This clone has only one observation. V usage is TRBV29-1 and J usage is TRBJ2-7; 8 bases agree with TRBD1. V was clipped by 0 bases and J by 2 bases; unmatched bases: 6. Germline CDR1 is SQVTM and CDR2 is ANQGSEA. The CDR3 extends over 15 amino acids. CDR3 sequence reads: CSVEDQGALAYEQYF. The CDR3 DNA is TGCAGCGTTGAAGACCAGGGGGCTCTGGCCTACGAGCAGTACTTC.

The chain carries TRBV5-5 and TRBJ2-5; 13 nucleotides agree with TRBD2. J lost 3 bases, V lost 0 bases, and 14 bases had no gene match. Germline assignment: CDR1 SGHKS and CDR2 YYEKEE (reference sequence). This CDR3 comprises 20 residues. The CDR3 DNA reads as TGTGCCAGCAGCTTGGTCCCACCTTGGACTAGCGGGAGTGAGGAAGAGACCCAGTACTTC. Its protein is CASSLVPPWTSGSEEETQYF.

This sequence joins TRBV29-1 and TRBJ1-1; D possibly corresponds to TRBD1 (6 bases). V was shortened by 4 bases and J by 3 bases, with 12 bases between the two germline ends. Germline V gives CDR1 SQVTM, CDR2 ANQGSEA. This CDR3 spans 13 amino acids. Here the CDR3 reads CSVVHQGHTEAFF. As DNA, the CDR3 is TGCAGCGTTGTTCATCAGGGGCACACTGAAGCTTTCTTT.

J is TRBJ1-2 and V is TRBV29-1; perhaps TRBD1 as D (6 bases). Trimming left V 3 bases short and J 3 bases short, with 14 bases between. The CDR3 contains 14 residues. CDR1 and CDR2 from the germline V gene are SQVTM and ANQGSEA. The CDR3 spells CSVDRGGPDYGYTF. CDR3 bases: TGCAGCGTTGATCGTGGGGGGCCGGACTATGGCTACACCTTC. Filled out from reference TRBV29-1 and TRBJ1-2, the complete variable domain reads SAVISQKPSRDICQRGTSLTIQCQVDSQVTMMFWYRQQPGQSLTLIATANQGSEATYESGFVIDKFPISRPNLTFSTLTVSNMSPEDSSIYLCSVDRGGPDYGYTFGSGTRLTVV.

This sequence joins TRBV5-1 and TRBJ2-1; 9 nucleotides line up with TRBD2. J was trimmed by 3 bases and V by 4 bases; bases with no gene match: 11. This CDR3 spans 17 amino acids. CDR1 is SGHRS, CDR2 YFSETQ, per germline. CDR3 residues: CASSLYLAGANYNEQFF. The CDR3 nucleotides read TGCGCCAGCAGCCTCTACTTAGCGGGAGCTAACTACAATGAGCAGTTCTTC.

Comments on this clone: Other DNA variants within this sample encode the same CDR3. This sequence joins TRBV28 and TRBJ2-7; D gene ambiguous. Germline V lookup: CDR1 MDHEN, CDR2 SYDVKM. This CDR3 region has 14 residues. Trimming took 6 bases from V and 2 from J, leaving 14 bases between them. CDR3: CASSPPGPTYEQYF. The DNA for the CDR3 is TGTGCCAGCAGCCCGCCGGGCCCGACCTACGAGCAGTACTTC.

The CDR3 is CASSPRGTSYNEQFF. The CDR3 DNA follows: TGTGCCAGCAGCCCGAGAGGGACTAGCTACAATGAGCAGTTCTTC. This chain links TRBV7-3 with TRBJ2-1, with 8 bases identical to TRBD2. V shed 5 bases, J shed 3 bases, and the junction held 6 bases outside the gene matches. This CDR3 spans 15 amino acids. CDR1 and CDR2 (germline): SGHTA, FQGTGA.

The chain recombines TRBV6-5 with TRBJ1-1, with D possibly TRBD1 on 5 matching bases. Per germline, CDR1 MNHEY and CDR2 SVGAGI. The CDR3 covers 14 residues. The V gene lost 2 bases and the J gene lost 1 base, with 8 bases spanning the gap. CDR3 residues: CASSYQGANTEAFF. CDR3 in DNA: TGTGCCAGCAGTTACCAGGGAGCGAACACTGAAGCTTTCTTT.

This chain joins TRBV29-1 and TRBJ2-1; possibly TRBD1 for D (6 bases). This CDR3 contains 17 residues. Trimming took 5 bases from V and 0 from J, leaving 20 bases between them. Germline loops: CDR1 SQVTM, CDR2 ANQGSEA. The DNA of the CDR3 is TGCAGCGTTCTCCCGGCCCAGGGGCGGGCCTCCTACAATGAGCAGTTCTTC. Translating it yields CSVLPAQGRASYNEQFF.

The chain couples TRBV7-3 to TRBJ2-1; 10 nucleotides match TRBD2. The trim removed 5 bases at V and 5 bases at J, leaving 12 bases unmatched. CDR3 length: 17 residues. CDR1 is SGHTA and CDR2 is FQGTGA in the germline V gene. The DNA of the CDR3 is TGTGCCAGCAGCCTGGGAGCGGGAGGGCCGACGAACAATGAGCAGTTCTTC. It specifies CASSLGAGGPTNNEQFF.

The J gene is TRBJ1-5, the V gene TRBV6-6; D gene unclear. The V and J ends lost 3 bases and 5 bases respectively, with 8 bases between them. CDR1 and CDR2 (germline): MNHNY, SVGAGI (reference sequence). The CDR3 runs 13 residues. The CDR3 nucleotides read TGTGCCAGCAGTTATGGGTGGGATCAGCCCCAGCATTTT. This gives the protein CASSYGWDQPQHF.

J is TRBJ2-3 and V is TRBV14, with 7 bases aligning to TRBD2. The CDR3 consists of 13 residues. Germline V gene sequence: CDR1 SGHDN, CDR2 FVKESK. V was pared by 5 bases and J by 5 bases, with 4 bases of the junction left unmatched. The DNA of the CDR3 is TGTGCCAGCAGCTCCATAGCGGGAGATACGCAGTATTTT. Protein product: CASSSIAGDTQYF. Full variable domain (outside the CDR3, taken from reference TRBV14 and TRBJ2-3): EAGVTQFPSHSVIEKGQTVTLRCDPISGHDNLYWYRRVMGKEIKFLLHFVKESKQDESGMPNNRFLAERTGGTYSTLKVQPAELEDSGVYFCASSSIAGDTQYFGPGTRLTVL.

V gene TRBV28 combines with J gene TRBJ2-1; 9 nucleotides agree with TRBD2. Germline V lookup: CDR1 MDHEN, CDR2 SYDVKM. The CDR3 extends over 16 amino acids. V shed 5 bases, J shed 9 bases, and the junction held 14 bases outside the gene matches. In nucleotides, the CDR3 is TGTGCCAGCAGTCCCGTAGGGACTAGCTGGAGTACTGAGCAGTTCTTC. Its protein product is CASSPVGTSWSTEQFF.

A remark on this clone: Other nucleotide sequences from this sample produce the same CDR3. The V and J genes are TRBV5-1 and TRBJ2-5, with D maybe TRBD2 (6 bases). The CDR3 is 15 amino acids. Trimming left V 0 bases short and J 1 base short, with 10 bases between. Germline CDR1 is SGHRS and CDR2 is YFSETQ. CDR3 sequence: CASSLEGLLQETQYF. CDR3 DNA: TGCGCCAGCAGCTTGGAGGGACTCCTCCAAGAGACCCAGTACTTC.

The rearrangement links TRBV5-1 to TRBJ2-7; D unresolved. This CDR3 spans 17 amino acids. V was shortened by 3 bases and J by 0 bases, with 19 bases between the two germline ends. Germline V gene data show CDR1 as SGHRS and CDR2 as YFSETQ. The CDR3 bases are TGCGCCAGCAGCTCAGAGACTTTCTACTACAGCTCCTACGAGCAGTACTTC. Encoded protein: CASSSETFYYSSYEQYF.